The source of this T cell receptor (beta chain) is a study of a mutant IDH1 vaccine in newly diagnosed glioma. About the research overall: Prior therapy was radiotherapy, temozolomide, or both; most received both.

Assay used: immunoSEQ multiplex PCR; TCRdb lists only in-frame clones, some missing. The sample shows roughly 50,000 clones, about 81% of them seen only once. Germline CDR1 is SEHNR and CDR2 is FQNEAQ (reference sequence). The V gene end was trimmed by 1 base and the J gene end by 6 bases; junction bases not matched to a gene: 11. The CDR3 runs to 16 residues. In the case of this clone: What it binds is unknown.

Time point denoted: week 23, last vaccination. Every single dose of the vaccine, 300 ug of mutant IDH1 20-mer peptide, came with topical imiquimod. Each astrocytoma in the donors was new, WHO grade 3 or 4, IDH1-mutant and ATRX-lost. Sequencing was performed on PBMCs, taken from a glioma patient whose treatment included an IDH1 peptide vaccine. This chain links TRBV7-9 with TRBJ1-2; TRBD1 agrees at 7 bases. The clonotype comes from a woman aged 40 to 55 with glioma. Some clones in this sample may be carry-over from other donors' samples. CDR3 in amino acids: CASSLERGQEFDGYTF. The CDR3 DNA follows: TGTGCCAGCAGCTTAGAGCGCGGACAGGAGTTTGATGGCTACACCTTC.